The next 25 T cell receptor beta chains were all read from a single sample in a study of T cells in Graves' hyperthyroidism and ophthalmopathy. There were TCR beta CDR3 regions amplified from RNA transcripts. HTBI primers were used for first-round RT-PCR of the TCR CDR3. TCRdb analysed the multiplex PCR reads with MiXCR anew, one entry per CDR3 protein. This table holds some 570,000 distinct CDR3 sequences, roughly 17% found once. The sample was blood. These receptors were collected from a young woman with Graves' ophthalmopathy.

This clonotype was observed at least ten times. V is TRBV27 and J is TRBJ2-5; D remains ambiguous. Germline V lookup: CDR1 MNHEY, CDR2 SMNVEV (reference sequence). This CDR3 has 13 amino acids. Trimming stripped 4 bases from V and 4 bases from J, with 10 bases between. CDR3 nucleotide sequence: TGTGCCAGCAGTTCCCCCCCCCCAGAGACCCAGTACTTC. This translates into CASSSPPPETQYF.

Notes on this clonotype: A much larger clone lies a single base off, so this may be a read error. The chain uses TRBV5-5 and TRBJ2-1; D uncertain. The CDR3 extends over 13 amino acids. In germline, CDR1 is SGHKS, CDR2 YYEKEE (reference sequence). V was pared by 4 bases and J by 6 bases, with 11 bases between. The CDR3 loop reads CASSPGRANEQFF. The CDR3 DNA follows: TGTGCCAGCAGCCCCGGACGGGCCAATGAGCAGTTCTTC.

There are many counts of this clonotype. The J gene is TRBJ2-7, the V gene TRBV6-1; a weak D match, TRBD1 (6 bases). Trimming took 5 bases from V and 4 from J, leaving 18 bases between them. The germline gives CDR1 MNHNS, CDR2 SASEGT. The CDR3 loop spans 15 amino acids. The CDR3 spells CASSRTATRYYEQYF. DNA of the CDR3: TGTGCCAGCAGTAGGACAGCAACCCGTTATTACGAGCAGTACTTC.

This clonotype came up a few times. The chain uses TRBV4-3 and TRBJ2-7; 7 bases match TRBD2. V was pared by 3 bases and J by 2 bases, with 4 bases of the junction left unmatched. Germline lookup yields CDR1 LGHNA and CDR2 YSLEER. This CDR3 spans 14 amino acids. The CDR3 protein is CASSHASGPYEQYF. CDR3 DNA: TGCGCCAGCAGCCACGCTAGCGGCCCCTACGAGCAGTACTTC.

This clonotype has ten or more counts. V and J are TRBV11-2 and TRBJ2-3; 9 positions match TRBD2. The CDR3 is 15 residues long. V dropped 5 bases and J dropped 4; count of bases not matched to a gene: 7. Germline V gives CDR1 SGHAT, CDR2 FQNNGV. CDR3 DNA: TGTGCCAGCAGCCGTATAGCGGGAGAGGCAGATACGCAGTATTTT. Its protein is CASSRIAGEADTQYF.

This chain joins TRBV12-3 or TRBV12-4 and TRBJ1-1; perhaps TRBD1 as D (5 bases). There are 15 residues in the CDR3. Deletions cut 3 bases from V and 5 bases from J, with 16 bases between. The CDR3 region is CASSFAGPKGTEAFF. CDR3 sequence (DNA): TGTGCCAGCAGTTTCGCCGGGCCCAAGGGGACTGAAGCTTTCTTT.

Only a few counts were recorded for this clonotype. This chain links TRBV7-9 with TRBJ1-3; no definite D call. Germline V gives CDR1 SEHNR, CDR2 FQNEAQ (reference sequence). V dropped 5 bases and J dropped 4 bases, with 12 bases sitting between them. The CDR3 runs 14 residues. CDR3 sequence (DNA): TGTGCCAGCAGCCCTCTTCTAACGGGAAACACCATATATTTT. Translated: CASSPLLTGNTIYF.

This clonotype was seen ten or more times. This chain links TRBV6-1 with TRBJ1-2; 8 bases line up with TRBD1. Trimming at V came to 7 bases and at J to 8 bases, leaving 12 bases not matched to a gene. The CDR3 runs to 14 residues. Germline CDR1 reads MNHNS; CDR2 reads SASEGT. Here the CDR3 DNA reads TGTGCCAGCATTAAAGACAGGGGCGGCGAGGGCTACACCTTC. It codes for CASIKDRGGEGYTF.

This clonotype was observed many times. The V call is TRBV7-3, the J call TRBJ2-1; tentatively, D is TRBD1 or TRBD2 (5 bases each). V was pared by 2 bases and J by 7 bases, with 15 bases between. Germline values: CDR1 SGHTA, CDR2 FQGTGA. CDR3 length equals 15 residues. CDR3 region: CASSLQGENNNEQFF. CDR3 bases: TGTGCCAGCAGCTTACAAGGGGAGAACAATAATGAGCAGTTCTTC.

This clonotype was counted ten times or more. The V and J genes are TRBV28 and TRBJ2-7; D possibly corresponds to TRBD1 (5 bases). Trimming pared 6 bases from V and 4 bases from J, leaving 16 bases between. Germline CDR1 MDHEN, CDR2 SYDVKM. The CDR3 runs 14 residues. Here the CDR3 DNA reads TGTGCCAGCAGCGCCCCGGACACCGAATACGAGCAGTACTTC. It translates to CASSAPDTEYEQYF.

There are many counts of this clonotype. The chain is built from TRBV28 and TRBJ1-1; 9 nucleotides align to TRBD1. Per the germline V gene, CDR1 is MDHEN and CDR2 is SYDVKM. This CDR3 has 14 residues. Trimming removed 6 bases from V and 5 bases from J; junction bases left unmatched: 7. CDR3: CASRETGGWTEAFF. DNA of the CDR3: TGTGCCAGCAGAGAGACAGGGGGATGGACTGAAGCTTTCTTT.

Ten or more counts support this clonotype. V usage is TRBV7-3 and J usage is TRBJ1-6, with D perhaps TRBD1 (6 bases). V was trimmed by 4 bases and J by 7 bases, leaving 8 bases between them. The CDR3 runs to 13 residues. CDR1 is SGHTA and CDR2 is FQGTGA in the germline V gene. For the CDR3, the DNA is TGTGCCAGCAGCTCGACAGGCAATTCACCCCTCCACTTT. Its protein is CASSSTGNSPLHF.

J is TRBJ1-6 and V is TRBV14; TRBD1 agrees at 10 bases. The CDR3 totals 18 residues. J lost 10 bases, V lost 1 base, and 13 bases had no gene match. The germline V gene encodes CDR1 SGHDN and CDR2 FVKESK. CDR3 DNA sequence: TGTGCCAGCAGCCAAGTCCGGTGGCCGGACAGGGGGGACTCACCCCTCCACTTT. It is translated as CASSQVRWPDRGDSPLHF.

This clonotype came up many times. V is TRBV27 and J is TRBJ1-3; D unresolved. Trimming cost V 4 bases and J 3 bases, with 13 bases left between them. The V gene's germline CDR1 is MNHEY and CDR2 SMNVEV (reference sequence). The CDR3 runs to 15 residues. In nucleotides, the CDR3 is TGTGCCAGCAGTTCAGCGGACTTGGGTGGAAACACCATATATTTT. This encodes CASSSADLGGNTIYF.

This CDR3 reads CASSPKKGTSGRNDEQYF. As DNA, the CDR3 is TGCGCCAGCAGCCCAAAGAAGGGGACTAGCGGGAGAAACGACGAGCAGTACTTC. This sequence joins TRBV4-1 and TRBJ2-7; 14 bases fit TRBD2. Germline V gene sequence: CDR1 MGHRA, CDR2 YSYEKL. The CDR3 extends over 18 amino acids. The trim removed 4 bases at V and 5 bases at J, leaving 13 bases unmatched.

This clonotype showed up many times. The chain links TRBV4-3 to TRBJ1-4, with D possibly TRBD1 on 5 matching bases. The CDR3 runs 13 residues. Trimming shortened V by 0 bases and J by 10 bases, and 9 bases separated the two germline ends. CDR1 and CDR2 from the germline V gene are LGHNA and YSLEER. CDR3 coding DNA: TGCGCCAGCAGCCAAGACATTCAGGGAAAACTGTTTTTT. Amino acids: CASSQDIQGKLFF.

This chain connects TRBV12-3 or TRBV12-4 to TRBJ2-7; TRBD1 matches 9 bases. V trimming: 6 bases; J trimming: 9 bases; junction bases outside the gene matches: 9. CDR3 length: 13 residues. The CDR3 sequence is CASRPGQGGGQYF. Here the CDR3 DNA reads TGTGCCAGCAGGCCGGGACAGGGAGGAGGGCAGTACTTC.

The chain is built from TRBV28 and TRBJ2-2, with unresolved D. Per germline, CDR1 MDHEN and CDR2 SYDVKM. The CDR3 has 15 amino acids. Trimming pared 6 bases from V and 4 bases from J, leaving 15 bases between. CDR3 DNA: TGTGCCAGCAGCGTCCCCGGACCCTCCACCGGGGAGCTGTTTTTT. It is translated as CASSVPGPSTGELFF.

This clonotype showed up many times. The chain joins TRBV28 to TRBJ2-1; 9 bases are shared with TRBD2. V lost 5 bases to trimming and J lost 9 bases; unmatched junction nucleotides: 8. Germline CDR1 and CDR2: MDHEN and SYDVKM. This CDR3 spans 14 amino acids. The CDR3 DNA sequence: TGTGCCAGCAGTAATGCAGCGGGGGGAACTGAGCAGTTCTTC. Translated, it gives CASSNAAGGTEQFF.

The rearrangement uses TRBV20-1 and TRBJ2-7; 10 positions agree with TRBD2. From germline, CDR1 is DFQATT and CDR2 SNEGSKA (reference sequence). The CDR3 length is 16 residues. The ends lost 5 bases at V and 3 bases at J; junction bases unmatched: 13. CDR3 DNA: TGCAGTGCTTGGACTAGCGGCTCCCCAATTCTCTACGAGCAGTACTTC. It translates to CSAWTSGSPILYEQYF.

The chain carries TRBV7-3 and TRBJ2-7; no definite D call. Trimming stripped 0 bases from V and 6 bases from J, with 15 bases between. Germline lookup yields CDR1 SGHTA and CDR2 FQGTGA. The CDR3 sequence is 15 residues long. The CDR3 sequence: CASSLTPGGACEQYF. The CDR3 DNA is TGTGCCAGCAGCTTAACCCCAGGCGGAGCCTGCGAGCAGTACTTC.

This clonotype was found a few times. This chain uses TRBV5-4 with TRBJ2-2, with D unresolved. The CDR3 runs to 13 residues. The V end lost 6 bases, the J end lost 0 bases, and 6 bases lay between the germline ends. Germline CDR1 and CDR2: SGHNT and YYREEE (reference sequence). CDR3 sequence (DNA): TGTGCCAGCAAGGCGGCGAACACCGGGGAGCTGTTTTTT. Encoded protein: CASKAANTGELFF.

This clonotype was seen a few times. The chain recombines TRBV20-1 with TRBJ2-1; 10 nucleotides match TRBD2. Germline V gene data show CDR1 as DFQATT and CDR2 as SNEGSKA (reference sequence). CDR3 length: 18 amino acids. Trimming removed 0 bases from V and 3 bases from J; junction bases left unmatched: 11. The CDR3 nucleotides read TGCAGTGCTAGAGATCTGGGTGTAGCGGGAGGAGTCTACAATGAGCAGTTCTTC. This translates into CSARDLGVAGGVYNEQFF.

This clonotype was counted only a few times. This chain links TRBV18 with TRBJ2-6, with D maybe TRBD2 (5 bases). Germline-derived CDR1 and CDR2 are KGHSH and LQKENI. The germline V and J ends were trimmed by 2 bases and 0 bases, with 14 bases remaining between them. This CDR3 region has 18 residues. The CDR3 bases are TGTGCCAGCTCACCATCCGGACTTTCTGTCTCTGGGGCCAACGTCCTGACTTTC. Protein sequence: CASSPSGLSVSGANVLTF.

This clonotype was observed at least ten times. V is TRBV29-1 and J is TRBJ2-3; D may match TRBD1 or TRBD2 (6 bases each). CDR3 length: 19 amino acids. Germline V gene sequence: CDR1 SQVTM, CDR2 ANQGSEA. V was shortened by 8 bases and J by 3 bases, with 33 bases between the two germline ends. For the CDR3, the DNA is TGCAGCCCCCCGGGGGCACTGTTTCCCCCAGGGCTGGGGACAGATACGCAGTATTTT. It specifies CSPPGALFPPGLGTDTQYF.